This T cell receptor beta chain was recorded in a study of blood T cell repertoires in COVID-19. Study overall: PBMCs, B-cell-depleted T cells, or T cells were the source of the cDNA or gDNA that made up the material.

Patients in Seattle were enrolled during active infection, then followed longitudinally. Produced via immunoSEQ multiplex PCR; TCRdb's table is partial and in-frame only. Of some 180,000 clones in the sample, about 88% were seen once. Germline V CDR1 and CDR2: SGHDT, YYEEEE. The CDR3 length is 15 residues. The V and J ends lost 2 bases and 0 bases respectively, with 9 bases between them. The TCR sequence derives from a middle-aged man with COVID-19, enrolled during active disease. The chain joins TRBV5-6 to TRBJ2-1; possibly TRBD2 for D (5 bases). The sequencing sample was made of peripheral blood. The CDR3 protein is CASSFGESSYNEQFF. CDR3 in DNA: TGTGCCAGCAGCTTTGGGGAGAGCTCCTACAATGAGCAGTTCTTC.